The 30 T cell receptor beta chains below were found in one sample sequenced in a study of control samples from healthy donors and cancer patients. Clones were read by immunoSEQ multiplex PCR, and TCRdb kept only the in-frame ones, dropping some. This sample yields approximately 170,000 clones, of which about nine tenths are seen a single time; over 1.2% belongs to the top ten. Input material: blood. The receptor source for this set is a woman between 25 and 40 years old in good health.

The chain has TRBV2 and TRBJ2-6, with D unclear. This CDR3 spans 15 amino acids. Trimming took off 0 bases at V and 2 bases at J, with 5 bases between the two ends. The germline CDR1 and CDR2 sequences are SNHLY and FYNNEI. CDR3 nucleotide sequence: TGTGCCAGCAGTGAAGCAGGGCCTGGGGCCAACGTCCTGACTTTC. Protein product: CASSEAGPGANVLTF.

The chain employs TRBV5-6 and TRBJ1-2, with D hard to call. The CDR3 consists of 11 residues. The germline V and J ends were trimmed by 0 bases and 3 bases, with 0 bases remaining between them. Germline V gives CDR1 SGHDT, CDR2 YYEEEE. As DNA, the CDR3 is TGTGCCAGCAGCTTGGACTATGGCTACACCTTC. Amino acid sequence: CASSLDYGYTF.

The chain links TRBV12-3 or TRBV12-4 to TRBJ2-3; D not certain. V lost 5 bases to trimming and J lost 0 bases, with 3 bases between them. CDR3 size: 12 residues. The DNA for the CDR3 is TGTGCCAGCAGTCCTAGCACAGATACGCAGTATTTT. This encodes CASSPSTDTQYF.

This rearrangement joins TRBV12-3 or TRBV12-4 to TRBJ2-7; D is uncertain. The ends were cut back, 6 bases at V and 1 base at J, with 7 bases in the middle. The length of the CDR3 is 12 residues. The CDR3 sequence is CASRYSSYEQYF. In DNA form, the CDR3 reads TGTGCCAGCAGGTACAGTTCCTACGAGCAGTACTTC.

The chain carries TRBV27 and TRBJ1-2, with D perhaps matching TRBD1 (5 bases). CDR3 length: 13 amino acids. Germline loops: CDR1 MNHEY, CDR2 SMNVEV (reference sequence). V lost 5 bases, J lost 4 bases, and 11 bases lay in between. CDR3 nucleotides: TGTGCCAGCAGTCCCCGGGACGGCTATGGCTACACCTTC. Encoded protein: CASSPRDGYGYTF.

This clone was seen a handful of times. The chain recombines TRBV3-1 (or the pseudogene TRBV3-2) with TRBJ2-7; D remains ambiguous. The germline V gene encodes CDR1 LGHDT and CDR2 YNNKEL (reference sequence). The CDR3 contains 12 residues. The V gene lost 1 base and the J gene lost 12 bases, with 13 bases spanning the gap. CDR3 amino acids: CASSQGSPRRYF. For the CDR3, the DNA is TGTGCCAGCAGCCAAGGGTCCCCTAGGCGGTACTTC.

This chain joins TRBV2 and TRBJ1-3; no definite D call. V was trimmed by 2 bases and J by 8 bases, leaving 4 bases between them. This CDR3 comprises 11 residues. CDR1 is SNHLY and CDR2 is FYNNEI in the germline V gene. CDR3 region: CASSELDTIYF. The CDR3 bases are TGTGCCAGCAGTGAACTAGACACCATATATTTT.

The CDR3 nucleotides read TGTGCCAGCAGCTATAGCGGGAGAGTCTACAATGAGCAGTTCTTC. Its translation: CASSYSGRVYNEQFF. The genes are TRBV11-2 and TRBJ2-1; 9 bases match TRBD2. The CDR3 loop spans 15 amino acids. After removal of 4 bases from V and 3 bases from J, the junction contained 4 bases not matched to a gene. The V gene's germline CDR1 is SGHAT and CDR2 FQNNGV. Looking up the rest from reference TRBV11-2 and TRBJ2-1 gives the full variable domain: EAGVAQSPRYKIIEKRQSVAFWCNPISGHATLYWYQQILGQGPKLLIQFQNNGVVDDSQLPKDRFSAERLKGVDSTLKIQPAKLEDSAVYLCASSYSGRVYNEQFFGPGTRLTVL.

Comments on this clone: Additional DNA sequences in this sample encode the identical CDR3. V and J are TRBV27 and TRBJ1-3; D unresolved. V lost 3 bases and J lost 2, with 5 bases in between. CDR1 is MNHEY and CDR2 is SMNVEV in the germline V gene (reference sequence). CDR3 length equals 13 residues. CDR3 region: CASSLAPGNTIYF. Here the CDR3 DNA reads TGTGCCAGCAGTTTGGCCCCTGGAAACACCATATATTTT.

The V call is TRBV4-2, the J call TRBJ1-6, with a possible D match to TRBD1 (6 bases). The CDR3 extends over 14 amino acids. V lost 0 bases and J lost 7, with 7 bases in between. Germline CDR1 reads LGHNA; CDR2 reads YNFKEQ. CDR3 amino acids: CASSQDGGNSPLHF. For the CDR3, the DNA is TGTGCCAGCAGCCAAGACGGGGGCAATTCACCCCTCCACTTT.

The chain's CDR3 is CASGQGGYNEQFF. CDR3 bases: TGCGCCAGCGGACAGGGGGGCTACAATGAGCAGTTCTTC. This chain uses TRBV5-1 with TRBJ2-1, with 10 bases lining up with TRBD1. Germline CDR1 is SGHRS and CDR2 is YFSETQ. The CDR3 is 13 amino acids. After removal of 7 bases from V and 3 bases from J, the junction contained 1 base not matched to a gene.

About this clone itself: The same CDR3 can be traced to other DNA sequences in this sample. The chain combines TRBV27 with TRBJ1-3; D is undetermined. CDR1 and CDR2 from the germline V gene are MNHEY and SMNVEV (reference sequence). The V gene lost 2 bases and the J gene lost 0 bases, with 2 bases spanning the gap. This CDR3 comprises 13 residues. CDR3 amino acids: CASSLGSGNTIYF. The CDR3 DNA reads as TGTGCCAGCAGTTTAGGCTCTGGAAACACCATATATTTT.

CDR3 in amino acids: CASNLLSGSSYNEQFF. The CDR3 DNA reads as TGTGCCAGCAACCTACTCAGCGGGAGCTCCTACAATGAGCAGTTCTTC. This chain links TRBV11-3 with TRBJ2-1; 8 nucleotides match TRBD2. Trimming cost V 7 bases and J 0 bases; bases outside gene matches: 8. CDR1 and CDR2 (germline): SGHNT, YENEEA. The CDR3 extends over 16 amino acids.

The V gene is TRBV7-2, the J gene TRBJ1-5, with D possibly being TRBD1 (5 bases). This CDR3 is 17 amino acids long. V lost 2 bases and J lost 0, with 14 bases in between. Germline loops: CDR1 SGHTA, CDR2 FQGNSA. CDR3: CASSLSGRDYSNQPQHF. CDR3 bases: TGTGCCAGCAGCTTATCGGGCAGGGATTATAGCAATCAGCCCCAGCATTTT.

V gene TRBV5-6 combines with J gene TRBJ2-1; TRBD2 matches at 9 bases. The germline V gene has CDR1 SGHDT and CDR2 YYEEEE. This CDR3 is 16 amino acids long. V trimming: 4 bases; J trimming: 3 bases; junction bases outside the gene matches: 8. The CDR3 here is CASSGSGGFLYNEQFF. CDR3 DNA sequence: TGTGCCAGCAGCGGTAGCGGGGGATTCCTCTACAATGAGCAGTTCTTC.

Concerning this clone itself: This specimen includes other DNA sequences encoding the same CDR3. CDR3 nucleotide sequence: TGCAGTGCTAGCCTGAACACTGAAGCTTTCTTT. It encodes CSASLNTEAFF. V is TRBV20-1 and J is TRBJ1-1; no definite D call. Germline V CDR1 and CDR2: DFQATT, SNEGSKA (reference sequence). There are 11 residues in the CDR3. Deletions cut 3 bases from V and 0 bases from J, with 2 bases between.

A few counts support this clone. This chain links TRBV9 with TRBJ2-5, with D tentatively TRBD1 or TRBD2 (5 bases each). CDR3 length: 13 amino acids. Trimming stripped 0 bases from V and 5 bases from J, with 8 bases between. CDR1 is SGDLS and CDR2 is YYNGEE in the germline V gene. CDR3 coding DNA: TGTGCCAGCAGCGTAGGCTGGGGGGAGACCCAGTACTTC. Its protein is CASSVGWGETQYF.

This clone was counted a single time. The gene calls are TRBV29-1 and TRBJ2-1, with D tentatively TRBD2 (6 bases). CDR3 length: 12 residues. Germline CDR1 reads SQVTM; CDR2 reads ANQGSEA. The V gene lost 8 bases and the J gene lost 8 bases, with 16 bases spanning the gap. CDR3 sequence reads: CSIALSGDEQFF. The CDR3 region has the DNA TGCAGCATAGCCCTTAGCGGTGATGAGCAGTTCTTC.

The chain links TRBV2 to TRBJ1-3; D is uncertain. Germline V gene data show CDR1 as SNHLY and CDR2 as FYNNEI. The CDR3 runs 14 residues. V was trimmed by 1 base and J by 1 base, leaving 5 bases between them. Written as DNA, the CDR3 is TGTGCCAGCAGTGAAGGCAGATCTGGAAACACCATATATTTT. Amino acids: CASSEGRSGNTIYF.

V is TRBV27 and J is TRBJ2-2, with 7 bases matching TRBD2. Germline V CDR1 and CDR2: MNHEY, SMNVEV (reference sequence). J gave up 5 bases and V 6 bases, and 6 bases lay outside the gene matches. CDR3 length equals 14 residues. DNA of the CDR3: TGTGCCAGCAGGGGACTATCGGGAACCGGGGAGCTGTTTTTT. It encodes CASRGLSGTGELFF.

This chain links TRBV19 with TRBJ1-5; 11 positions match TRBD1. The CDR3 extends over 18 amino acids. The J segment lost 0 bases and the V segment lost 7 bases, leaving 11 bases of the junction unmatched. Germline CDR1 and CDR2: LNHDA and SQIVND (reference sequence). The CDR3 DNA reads TGTGCCAGTACCCGCCCCGGGACAGGGGGTTCTAGCAATCAGCCCCAGCATTTT. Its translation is CASTRPGTGGSSNQPQHF.

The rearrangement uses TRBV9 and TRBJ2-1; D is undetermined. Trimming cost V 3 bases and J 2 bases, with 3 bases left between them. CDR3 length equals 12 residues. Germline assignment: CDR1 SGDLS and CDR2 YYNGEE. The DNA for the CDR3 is TGTGCCAGCAGCGGAGCCTACAATGAGCAGTTCTTC. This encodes CASSGAYNEQFF.

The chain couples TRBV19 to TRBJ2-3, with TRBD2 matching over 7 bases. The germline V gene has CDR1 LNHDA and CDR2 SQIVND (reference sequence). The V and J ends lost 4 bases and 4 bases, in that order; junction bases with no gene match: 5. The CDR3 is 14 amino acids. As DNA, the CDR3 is TGTGCCAGTAGTACTAGCGGAGAGGCAGATACGCAGTATTTT. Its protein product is CASSTSGEADTQYF.

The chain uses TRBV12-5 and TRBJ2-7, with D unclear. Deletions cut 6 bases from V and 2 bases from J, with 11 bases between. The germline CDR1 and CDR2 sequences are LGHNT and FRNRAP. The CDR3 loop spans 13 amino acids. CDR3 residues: CASGPDTTYEQYF. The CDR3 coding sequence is TGTGCTAGTGGCCCCGACACTACCTACGAGCAGTACTTC.

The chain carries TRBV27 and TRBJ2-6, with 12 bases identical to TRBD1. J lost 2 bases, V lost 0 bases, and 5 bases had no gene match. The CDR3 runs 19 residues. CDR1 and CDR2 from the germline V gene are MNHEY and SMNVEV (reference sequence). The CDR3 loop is CASSLSSGTGGAGANVLTF. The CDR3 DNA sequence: TGTGCCAGCAGTTTATCGTCCGGGACAGGGGGCGCTGGGGCCAACGTCCTGACTTTC.

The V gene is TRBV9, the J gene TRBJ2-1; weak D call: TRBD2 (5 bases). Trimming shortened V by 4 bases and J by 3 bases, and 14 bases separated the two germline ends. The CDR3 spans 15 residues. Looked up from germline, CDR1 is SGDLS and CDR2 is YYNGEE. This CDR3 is CASSPRRAGYNEQFF. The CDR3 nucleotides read TGTGCCAGCAGCCCCCGGCGCGCGGGCTACAATGAGCAGTTCTTC.

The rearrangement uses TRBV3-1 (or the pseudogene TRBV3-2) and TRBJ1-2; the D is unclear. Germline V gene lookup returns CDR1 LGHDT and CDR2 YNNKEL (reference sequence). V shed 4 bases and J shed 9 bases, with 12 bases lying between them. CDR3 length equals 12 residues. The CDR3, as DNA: TGTGCCAGCAGCCCCCCGGACGCCTGCTACACCTTC. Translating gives CASSPPDACYTF.

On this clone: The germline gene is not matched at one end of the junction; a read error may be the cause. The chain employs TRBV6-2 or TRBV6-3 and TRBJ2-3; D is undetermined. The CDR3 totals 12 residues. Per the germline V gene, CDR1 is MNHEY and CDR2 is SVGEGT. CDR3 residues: CAGSHRPDTQYF. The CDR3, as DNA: TGTGCCGGCAGTCATAGACCAGATACGCAGTATTTT.

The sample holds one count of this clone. DNA for the CDR3: TGTGCCAGCAGTTATGGGCCCCCATATGGCTACACCTTC. It is translated as CASSYGPPYGYTF. The rearrangement uses TRBV28 and TRBJ1-2; D gene unclear. The ends were cut back, 4 bases at V and 5 bases at J, with 11 bases in the middle. The CDR3 is 13 residues long. CDR1 is MDHEN and CDR2 is SYDVKM in the germline V gene.

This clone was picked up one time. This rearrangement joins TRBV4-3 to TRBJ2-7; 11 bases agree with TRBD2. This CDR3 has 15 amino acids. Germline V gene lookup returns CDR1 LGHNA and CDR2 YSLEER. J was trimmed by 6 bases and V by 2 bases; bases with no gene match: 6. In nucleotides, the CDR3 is TGCGCCAGCAGCCAACAACTAGCGGGAGTAGTCGAGCAGTACTTC. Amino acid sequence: CASSQQLAGVVEQYF.